This T cell receptor beta chain derives from a study of circulating CD8 cells and anti-PD-1 response in melanoma. Study results and limitations: Generally, no replicate experiments were performed. Clonotype sharing was highest between DPOS and TIGIT subsets.

TCR libraries were prepared from approximately 15 ng of total RNA with the QIAseq Immune Repertoire TCR panel. TCRdb fed the reads into MiXCR, producing one record per CDR3 protein. The sample holds 1,900 or so distinct CDR3 sequences, 7% to 9% seen once. Four subsets defined by PD-1 and/or TIGIT were sorted from live CD3+CD8+TCRalphabeta+ cells. With respect to this clonotype: Antigen unknown.

This sample comprised CD8+ T cells from PBMCs, obtained at baseline or after one month of anti-PD-1 therapy (not recorded which). The clonotype was recovered from a human donor with melanoma.

Here the CDR3 DNA reads TGCAGCGTTGAAGAACAGCCGGCCAGCAATGAGCAGTTCTTC. This gives the protein CSVEEQPASNEQFF. The chain uses TRBV29-1 and TRBJ2-1; D remains unclear. The V gene lost 0 bases and the J gene lost 6 bases, with 12 bases spanning the gap. Germline CDR1 and CDR2: SQVTM and ANQGSEA. The CDR3 loop spans 14 amino acids.